This T cell receptor (beta chain) was sequenced in a study of shared clonotypes between healthy human individuals. Regarding the study as a whole: Memory subsets had estimated richness that was generally smaller than that of naive subsets.

Unmatched junction bases numbered 5, after V lost 0 bases and J lost 3 bases. The CDR3 is 16 residues long. The V gene's germline CDR1 is SGHRS and CDR2 YFSETQ. Replicate PCRs for sorted subsets used around 200 ng DNA; this equaled tens of thousands of T cell genomes. Assay: immunoSEQ multiplex PCR; the TCRdb copy retains only in-frame clones and omits some. The data show 1.4 million or so clones, with 98% seen just once and about 0.4% held by the top ten. Comment on this clone: Its antigen is as yet unknown.

This TCR derives from a man younger than 45 in good health. The specimen was naive CD4+ T cells sorted from blood. Indicated subset: CD45RA+ positively selected. The rearrangement links TRBV5-1 to TRBJ2-3, with 9 bases lining up with TRBD2. As DNA, the CDR3 is TGCGCCAGCAGCTTGGTGGGGCTAGCGGGAACAGATACGCAGTATTTT. It translates to CASSLVGLAGTDTQYF.